These 24 T cell receptor beta chains share one sample of origin, sequenced in a study of blood T cell repertoires in COVID-19. Profiled with immunoSEQ multiplex PCR; TCRdb holds only in-frame clones, not every one. The sample lists about 61,000 clones, roughly 87% occurring once. Sequencing was carried out using peripheral blood. Receptor source: a man older than 75 in a cohort sampled during active COVID-19.

This clone was counted once. The genes are TRBV19 and TRBJ1-1; TRBD1 matches 12 bases. V was pared by 3 bases and J by 3 bases, with 2 bases of the junction left unmatched. There are 15 residues in the CDR3. Per the germline V gene, CDR1 is LNHDA and CDR2 is SQIVND (reference sequence). The CDR3 loop reads CASSIWDRGHTEAFF. The CDR3 nucleotides read TGTGCCAGTAGTATCTGGGACAGGGGGCACACTGAAGCTTTCTTT.

This rearrangement joins TRBV30 to TRBJ2-6; D is possibly TRBD1 (6 bases). The CDR3 is made up of 15 amino acids. Germline CDR1 GTSNPN, CDR2 SVGIG (reference sequence). V was trimmed by 1 base and J by 2 bases, leaving 9 bases between them. The CDR3 spells CAWSAGAPGANVLTF. The CDR3 nucleotides are TGTGCCTGGAGTGCAGGGGCGCCTGGGGCCAACGTCCTGACTTTC.

V and J are TRBV5-4 and TRBJ2-5; 8 bases agree with TRBD1. This CDR3 is built from 14 residues. V trimming: 3 bases; J trimming: 5 bases; junction bases outside the gene matches: 6. Looked up from germline, CDR1 is SGHNT and CDR2 is YYREEE (reference sequence). In nucleotides, the CDR3 is TGTGCCAGCAGCTCATCAGGGGGCGCGGAGACCCAGTACTTC. It is translated as CASSSSGGAETQYF.

This clone occurred once. V is TRBV29-1 and J is TRBJ2-5; 9 bases fit TRBD1. Losses at the gene ends were 4 bases for V and 4 bases for J; bases not matched to a gene: 4. CDR1 is SQVTM and CDR2 is ANQGSEA in the germline V gene. The CDR3 is 13 amino acids. The CDR3 spells CSVARQGGETQYF. The CDR3 nucleotides are TGCAGCGTTGCAAGACAGGGGGGAGAGACCCAGTACTTC.

This sequence joins TRBV5-4 and TRBJ1-2; D gene ambiguous. The germline V and J ends were trimmed by 5 bases and 3 bases, with 17 bases remaining between them. Germline values: CDR1 SGHNT, CDR2 YYREEE (reference sequence). The CDR3 runs 15 residues. The CDR3 DNA reads TGTGCCAGCAGAGATATAGCCGTGGATGACTATGGCTACACCTTC. It specifies CASRDIAVDDYGYTF.

The chain is built from TRBV5-1 and TRBJ2-7; D remains ambiguous. CDR3 length: 12 residues. V lost 0 bases and J lost 3, with 4 bases in between. Germline V gene data show CDR1 as SGHRS and CDR2 as YFSETQ. The CDR3 region is CASSLDGYEQYF. The CDR3 DNA reads as TGCGCCAGCAGCTTGGACGGCTACGAGCAGTACTTC. The whole variable domain, filled in from reference TRBV5-1 and TRBJ2-7, reads KAGVTQTPRYLIKTRGQQVTLSCSPISGHRSVSWYQQTPGQGLQFLFEYFSETQRNKGNFPGRFSGRQFSNSRSEMNVSTLELGDSALYLCASSLDGYEQYFGPGTRLTVT.

This clone was counted a few times. V usage is TRBV27 and J usage is TRBJ2-1, with D possibly being TRBD2 (5 bases). The CDR3 consists of 15 residues. Trimming removed 3 bases from V and 2 bases from J, with 11 bases in between. CDR1 and CDR2 from the germline V gene are MNHEY and SMNVEV (reference sequence). The CDR3 nucleotides read TGTGCCAGCAGTTTCCGGGAACCCGCCTACAATGAGCAGTTCTTC. Translation gives CASSFREPAYNEQFF.

The V gene is TRBV4-1, the J gene TRBJ1-2; D remains ambiguous. V shed 0 bases and J shed 2 bases, with 7 bases lying between them. CDR3 length equals 14 residues. Germline V gives CDR1 MGHRA, CDR2 YSYEKL. The CDR3 DNA is TGCGCCAGCAGCCAAGATCGAGCAAACTATGGCTACACCTTC. This gives the protein CASSQDRANYGYTF.

The chain employs TRBV7-9 and TRBJ2-3; 9 bases line up with TRBD2. The J segment lost 6 bases and the V segment lost 4 bases, leaving 14 bases of the junction unmatched. CDR1 SEHNR and CDR2 FQNEAQ come from the germline V gene (reference sequence). The CDR3 has 17 residues. CDR3: CASSSGGLASLRDTQYF. CDR3 sequence (DNA): TGTGCCAGCAGCTCTGGGGGACTAGCCTCCCTTCGGGATACGCAGTATTTT.

Written as DNA, the CDR3 is TGTGCCACCAGCAGAGATCTTAGGGACAGGGGGTCCTATAATTCACCCCTCCACTTT. This codes for CATSRDLRDRGSYNSPLHF. The chain has TRBV15 and TRBJ1-6; the match to TRBD1 covers 11 bases. CDR1 is LNHNV and CDR2 is YYDKDF in the germline V gene (reference sequence). The CDR3 length is 19 residues. V dropped 0 bases and J dropped 1; count of bases not matched to a gene: 5.

This chain uses TRBV5-1 with TRBJ2-7, with 10 bases identical to TRBD2. The CDR3 length is 15 residues. V was pared by 0 bases and J by 2 bases, with 2 bases of the junction left unmatched. Germline CDR1 SGHRS, CDR2 YFSETQ. This CDR3 reads CASSLGAGGPYEQYF. CDR3 coding DNA: TGCGCCAGCAGCTTGGGAGCGGGAGGGCCCTACGAGCAGTACTTC. Complete variable domain (other parts from reference TRBV5-1 and TRBJ2-7): KAGVTQTPRYLIKTRGQQVTLSCSPISGHRSVSWYQQTPGQGLQFLFEYFSETQRNKGNFPGRFSGRQFSNSRSEMNVSTLELGDSALYLCASSLGAGGPYEQYFGPGTRLTVT.

V gene TRBV5-1 combines with J gene TRBJ2-3, with TRBD2 matching over 8 bases. CDR1 and CDR2 (germline): SGHRS, YFSETQ. The CDR3 extends over 15 amino acids. J was trimmed by 2 bases and V by 1 base; bases with no gene match: 3. CDR3 sequence (DNA): TGCGCCAGCAGCTTGCTCGGGGGGGTCACAGATACGCAGTATTTT. Translated: CASSLLGGVTDTQYF. Full variable domain (outside the CDR3, taken from reference TRBV5-1 and TRBJ2-3): KAGVTQTPRYLIKTRGQQVTLSCSPISGHRSVSWYQQTPGQGLQFLFEYFSETQRNKGNFPGRFSGRQFSNSRSEMNVSTLELGDSALYLCASSLLGGVTDTQYFGPGTRLTVL.

V usage is TRBV20-1 and J usage is TRBJ2-7, with D perhaps TRBD2 (6 bases). Germline CDR1 and CDR2: DFQATT and SNEGSKA (reference sequence). CDR3 length: 11 amino acids. With 5 bases removed from V and 6 bases from J, the gap between germline ends came to 11 bases. The CDR3 here is CSAPRGFEQYF. The CDR3 nucleotides are TGCAGTGCTCCCCGGGGGTTCGAGCAGTACTTC.

This chain uses TRBV7-2 with TRBJ2-1; TRBD2 aligns across 9 bases. The CDR3 length is 15 residues. J gave up 8 bases and V 5 bases, and 10 bases lay outside the gene matches. The germline CDR1 and CDR2 sequences are SGHTA and FQGNSA. The chain's CDR3 is CASSPRAGGMDEQFF. In DNA, the CDR3 is TGTGCCAGCAGCCCCCGAGCGGGAGGAATGGATGAGCAGTTCTTC.

The chain employs TRBV3-1 (or the pseudogene TRBV3-2) and TRBJ2-3; 14 nucleotides agree with TRBD2. V was clipped by 4 bases and J by 2 bases; unmatched bases: 5. Per the germline V gene, CDR1 is LGHDT and CDR2 is YNNKEL (reference sequence). The CDR3 extends over 17 amino acids. The CDR3 loop is CASSPWTSGGNTDTQYF. DNA for the CDR3: TGTGCCAGCAGCCCGTGGACTAGCGGGGGGAACACAGATACGCAGTATTTT.

This CDR3 is CASSTVIGNTGELFF. The CDR3 DNA follows: TGTGCCAGCTCGACAGTAATCGGGAACACCGGGGAGCTGTTTTTT. The gene calls are TRBV18 and TRBJ2-2; maybe TRBD1 (5 bases). V gave up 6 bases and J gave up 1 base, with 12 bases separating them. The CDR3 has 15 residues. The germline gives CDR1 KGHSH, CDR2 LQKENI.

V and J are TRBV6-5 and TRBJ1-5; D is perhaps TRBD1 (6 bases). The CDR3 is made up of 14 amino acids. Deletions cut 5 bases from V and 3 bases from J, with 11 bases between. The V gene's germline CDR1 is MNHEY and CDR2 SVGAGI. The CDR3 DNA is TGTGCCAGCAGTAACCGGGACAACAATCAGCCCCAGCATTTT. It is translated as CASSNRDNNQPQHF.

The chain uses TRBV19 and TRBJ1-3; TRBD1 aligns across 9 bases. The CDR3 totals 14 residues. Losses at the gene ends were 7 bases for V and 5 bases for J; bases not matched to a gene: 6. CDR1 and CDR2 from the germline V gene are LNHDA and SQIVND (reference sequence). CDR3 sequence: CASNPDRGRNTIYF. CDR3 in DNA: TGTGCCAGTAACCCGGACAGGGGAAGAAACACCATATATTTT.

V and J are TRBV14 and TRBJ1-2; D not resolved. V was clipped by 4 bases and J by 5 bases, with 5 bases between them. The germline gives CDR1 SGHDN, CDR2 FVKESK. The CDR3 spans 11 residues. In DNA form, the CDR3 reads TGTGCCAGCAGCCGCGGTTATGGCTACACCTTC. Its protein is CASSRGYGYTF.

The CDR3 reads CASSPRPDRTETQYF. CDR3 DNA: TGTGCCAGCAGCCCGCGACCCGACAGGACAGAGACCCAGTACTTC. The gene calls are TRBV9 and TRBJ2-5; weak D call: TRBD1 (6 bases). Germline-derived CDR1 and CDR2 are SGDLS and YYNGEE. This CDR3 region has 15 residues. V was clipped by 4 bases and J by 4 bases, with 17 bases between them.

V gene TRBV6-2 or TRBV6-3 combines with J gene TRBJ2-4; TRBD1 matches 9 bases. In germline, CDR1 is MNHEY, CDR2 SVGEGT. This CDR3 spans 14 amino acids. V was clipped by 4 bases and J by 9 bases; unmatched bases: 7. CDR3 protein: CASSSTGGRVIQYF. The CDR3 coding sequence is TGTGCCAGCAGTTCGACAGGGGGTCGAGTCATTCAGTACTTC.

The rearrangement links TRBV6-5 to TRBJ2-2; 7 bases match TRBD2. CDR3 length equals 15 residues. Germline-derived CDR1 and CDR2 are MNHEY and SVGAGI. The trim removed 3 bases at V and 6 bases at J, leaving 7 bases unmatched. CDR3 nucleotide sequence: TGTGCCAGCAGTTATCTAGCGGCGGGAGCCGGGGAGCTGTTTTTT. This codes for CASSYLAAGAGELFF.

This clone was picked up one time. The V call is TRBV10-3, the J call TRBJ1-6; unclear D gene. V was pared by 4 bases and J by 7 bases, with 11 bases between. The CDR3 spans 14 residues. CDR1 ENHRY and CDR2 SYGVKD come from the germline V gene. The CDR3 here is CAISAGLRNSPLHF. CDR3 DNA: TGTGCCATCAGTGCAGGTTTACGGAATTCACCCCTCCACTTT.

This chain connects TRBV10-1 to TRBJ1-1; TRBD1 matches at 11 bases. Looked up from germline, CDR1 is WNHNN and CDR2 is SYGVQD (reference sequence). V shed 4 bases, J shed 3 bases, and the junction held 4 bases outside the gene matches. This CDR3 spans 15 amino acids. CDR3 residues: CASSAGTGGDTEAFF. The CDR3, as DNA: TGCGCCAGCAGTGCCGGGACAGGGGGTGACACTGAAGCTTTCTTT.